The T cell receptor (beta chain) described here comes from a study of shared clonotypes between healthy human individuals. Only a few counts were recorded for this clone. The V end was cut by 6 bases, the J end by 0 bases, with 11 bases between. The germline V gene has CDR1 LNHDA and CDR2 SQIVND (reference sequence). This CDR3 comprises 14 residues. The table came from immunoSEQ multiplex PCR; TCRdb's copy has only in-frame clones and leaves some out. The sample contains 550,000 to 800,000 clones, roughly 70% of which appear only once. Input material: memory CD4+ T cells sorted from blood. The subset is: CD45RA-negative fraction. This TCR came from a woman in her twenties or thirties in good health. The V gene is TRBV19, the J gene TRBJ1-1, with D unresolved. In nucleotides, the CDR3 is TGTGCCAGTAGAAACTCCTTAGTGAACACTGAAGCTTTCTTT. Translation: CASRNSLVNTEAFF.